The clone carrying this T cell receptor beta chain was recorded at least ten times. The sample belongs to a study of T cell repertoires in cytomegalovirus infection. Study summary: Matching HLA type, along with CMV infection, was indicated by public TCR beta signatures.

Germline lookup yields CDR1 MDHEN and CDR2 SYDVKM. The V gene lost 6 bases and the J gene lost 2 bases, with 17 bases spanning the gap. The CDR3 contains 16 residues. In TCRdb, the reads were re-called with MiXCR into one record per CDR3 protein. The repertoire holds 450,000 to 600,000 distinct CDR3 sequences, with approximately 11% as singletons. This TCR derives from a human donor in good health (CMV status not recorded). Some clones in this sample may be carry-over from other donors' samples. This chain links TRBV28 with TRBJ2-1, with D possibly being TRBD1 or TRBD2 (5 bases each). Sequencing was performed on PBMCs. CDR3 bases: TGTGCCAGCAGGGGACCGACAGCCCGCACCTACAATGAGCAGTTCTTC. Protein sequence: CASRGPTARTYNEQFF. The full variable domain, with the rest looked up from reference TRBV28 and TRBJ2-1, is DVKVTQSSRYLVKRTGEKVFLECVQDMDHENMFWYRQDPGLGLRLIYFSYDVKMKEKGDIPEGYSVSREKKERFSLILESASTNQTSMYLCASRGPTARTYNEQFFGPGTRLTVL.